This passage covers 21 T cell receptor beta chains from one sample sequenced in a study of control samples from healthy donors and cancer patients. This table comes from immunoSEQ multiplex PCR, and its TCRdb copy is limited to in-frame clones, with some not included. The data show 130,000 or so clones, with about 88% seen just once and roughly 3.2% held by the top ten. Sample: blood. These receptors all come from a man aged 45-60 years in good health.

The chain links TRBV24-1 to TRBJ2-2; 7 nucleotides match TRBD1. The germline V gene encodes CDR1 KGHDR and CDR2 SFDVKD. V lost 4 bases to trimming and J lost 6 bases; unmatched junction nucleotides: 10. The CDR3 length is 16 residues. The chain's CDR3 is CATSDTRQGPPGELFF. Written as DNA, the CDR3 is TGTGCCACCAGTGACACAAGACAGGGCCCGCCCGGGGAGCTGTTTTTT.

The gene calls are TRBV5-1 and TRBJ1-5; unclear D gene. The CDR3 totals 16 residues. Trimming shortened V by 0 bases and J by 0 bases, and 10 bases separated the two germline ends. Germline CDR1 SGHRS, CDR2 YFSETQ. This CDR3 is CASSLVGSFSNQPQHF. CDR3 bases: TGCGCCAGCAGCTTGGTGGGCAGCTTTAGCAATCAGCCCCAGCATTTT.

This chain connects TRBV5-8 to TRBJ1-5; 7 bases match TRBD1. V was clipped by 0 bases and J by 2 bases; unmatched bases: 5. Germline assignment: CDR1 SGHTS and CDR2 YDEGEE. CDR3 length: 16 amino acids. CDR3 coding DNA: TGTGCCAGCAGCTTGGGACAGGGTAGAGGCAATCAGCCCCAGCATTTT. Translating it yields CASSLGQGRGNQPQHF. The full variable domain, rest sourced from reference TRBV5-8 and TRBJ1-5, is EAGVTQSPTHLIKTRGQQATLRCSPISGHTSVYWYQQALGLGLQFLLWYDEGEERNRGNFPPRFSGRQFPNYSSELNVNALELEDSALYLCASSLGQGRGNQPQHFGDGTRLSIL.

V is TRBV6-6 and J is TRBJ2-7; TRBD2 matches at 8 bases. CDR3 size: 15 residues. Germline V gene lookup returns CDR1 MNHNY and CDR2 SVGAGI (reference sequence). Germline trimming cut 6 bases from V and 4 bases from J; bases unmatched to any gene: 11. The CDR3 spells CASSPGGGGPYEQYF. In DNA form, the CDR3 reads TGTGCCAGCAGCCCCGGGGGCGGGGGGCCGTACGAGCAGTACTTC.

There are a few counts of this clone. The chain carries TRBV27 and TRBJ2-1; weak D call: TRBD1 (5 bases). The CDR3 runs to 14 residues. Trimming stripped 2 bases from V and 7 bases from J, with 12 bases between. CDR1 is MNHEY, CDR2 SMNVEV, per germline (reference sequence). CDR3 loop: CASSLPQGTNEQFF. The CDR3 DNA sequence: TGTGCCAGCAGTTTACCCCAGGGAACGAATGAGCAGTTCTTC.

This sequence joins TRBV28 and TRBJ1-5; 10 nucleotides align to TRBD1. This CDR3 has 18 residues. Per the germline V gene, CDR1 is MDHEN and CDR2 is SYDVKM. Trimming at V came to 4 bases and at J to 3 bases, leaving 12 bases not matched to a gene. The CDR3 DNA is TGTGCCAGCAGTTCCTTGACAGGGGGCGAGGGGGACAATCAGCCCCAGCATTTT. Its protein product is CASSSLTGGEGDNQPQHF.

This rearrangement joins TRBV9 to TRBJ2-7; D gene unclear. The CDR3 runs 15 residues. Trimming removed 0 bases from V and 3 bases from J, with 13 bases in between. Germline V gene lookup returns CDR1 SGDLS and CDR2 YYNGEE. The CDR3 loop is CASSVDPTRDYEQYF. Here the CDR3 DNA reads TGTGCCAGCAGCGTAGACCCCACGAGAGACTACGAGCAGTACTTC. Drawing the rest from reference TRBV9 and TRBJ2-7, the complete variable domain is DSGVTQTPKHLITATGQRVTLRCSPRSGDLSVYWYQQSLDQGLQFLIQYYNGEERAKGNILERFSAQQFPDLHSELNLSSLELGDSALYFCASSVDPTRDYEQYFGPGTRLTVT.

As to this clone: The same CDR3 arises from other DNA sequences in this sample as well. This chain uses TRBV4-1 with TRBJ2-5; 16 bases agree with TRBD2. Germline assignment: CDR1 MGHRA and CDR2 YSYEKL. The trim removed 0 bases at V and 5 bases at J, leaving 6 bases unmatched. The CDR3 length is 18 residues. The CDR3 DNA reads TGCGCCAGCAGCCAAGATCTGGGACTAGCGGGGGGGCAGGAGACCCAGTACTTC. Protein sequence: CASSQDLGLAGGQETQYF.

The chain is built from TRBV2 and TRBJ2-1; 9 bases match TRBD1. The V and J ends lost 5 bases and 5 bases, in that order; junction bases with no gene match: 4. Germline CDR1 reads SNHLY; CDR2 reads FYNNEI. This CDR3 is 14 amino acids long. The CDR3 nucleotides read TGTGCCAGCAGTTACCGGGACAGGGACAATGAGCAGTTCTTC. Translation gives CASSYRDRDNEQFF.

The V and J genes are TRBV5-1 and TRBJ2-7, with 11 bases matching TRBD2. Germline assignment: CDR1 SGHRS and CDR2 YFSETQ. Trimming took 0 bases from V and 5 from J; bases not matched to a gene: 7. The CDR3 runs 16 residues. CDR3 sequence reads: CASSLGHSGGADEQYF. The CDR3 region has the DNA TGCGCCAGCAGCTTGGGTCATAGCGGGGGGGCAGACGAGCAGTACTTC.

This clone turned up a few times. The chain carries TRBV4-1 and TRBJ2-4, with D maybe TRBD1 (5 bases). Trimming cost V 0 bases and J 4 bases, with 16 bases left between them. The CDR3 consists of 17 residues. Germline V lookup: CDR1 MGHRA, CDR2 YSYEKL. The CDR3 sequence: CASSQDPPGWDKNIQYF. For the CDR3, the DNA is TGCGCCAGCAGCCAAGACCCGCCAGGGTGGGATAAAAACATTCAGTACTTC.

This clone was found a few times. CDR3 protein: CASGRGANEQFF. DNA of the CDR3: TGTGCCAGCGGGCGGGGCGCCAATGAGCAGTTCTTC. The chain carries TRBV11-3 and TRBJ2-1; D possibly corresponds to TRBD2 (6 bases). The V and J ends lost 8 bases and 6 bases respectively, with 11 bases between them. Germline assignment: CDR1 SGHNT and CDR2 YENEEA. This CDR3 comprises 12 residues.

The chain uses TRBV9 and TRBJ2-2; D unresolved. V was pared by 3 bases and J by 2 bases, with 14 bases between. The CDR3 has 16 residues. Germline CDR1 is SGDLS and CDR2 is YYNGEE. CDR3 sequence (DNA): TGTGCCAGCAGCGGATTTCTCGACCCCAACACCGGGGAGCTGTTTTTT. Its protein product is CASSGFLDPNTGELFF.

The rearrangement links TRBV6-1 to TRBJ1-2; D call uncertain. CDR1 and CDR2 (germline): MNHNS, SASEGT. The CDR3 length is 14 residues. Trimming took off 2 bases at V and 8 bases at J, with 15 bases between the two ends. The CDR3 bases are TGTGCCAGCAGTGAATATGAGTTTGGAGGCGGCTACACCTTC. This sequence encodes CASSEYEFGGGYTF.

V and J are TRBV11-1 and TRBJ1-2, with D hard to call. The CDR3 covers 13 residues. Trimming removed 3 bases at V and 2 bases at J, with 7 bases between. Germline-derived CDR1 and CDR2 are SGHAT and FQDESV (reference sequence). CDR3 residues: CASSFGGNYGYTF. The CDR3 coding sequence is TGTGCCAGCAGCTTTGGAGGGAACTATGGCTACACCTTC.

V is TRBV7-7 and J is TRBJ2-2; 10 bases fit TRBD1. In germline, CDR1 is SSHAT, CDR2 FNYEAQ (reference sequence). The CDR3 is 16 residues long. V shed 1 base and J 2 bases; nucleotides not matched to a gene: 1. This CDR3 is CASSLGQGANTGELFF. As DNA, the CDR3 is TGTGCCAGCAGCTTAGGACAGGGGGCTAACACCGGGGAGCTGTTTTTT.

The V and J genes are TRBV6-1 and TRBJ1-5, with no clear D. Trimming stripped 2 bases from V and 2 bases from J, with 10 bases between. Per the germline V gene, CDR1 is MNHNS and CDR2 is SASEGT. CDR3 length equals 15 residues. This chain's CDR3 is CASSESYGGNQPQHF. The CDR3 nucleotides read TGTGCCAGCAGTGAATCATACGGGGGCAATCAGCCCCAGCATTTT.

This clone was seen just once. The chain couples TRBV10-3 to TRBJ1-5; the match to TRBD1 covers 10 bases. The CDR3 is 13 amino acids. Germline trimming cut 8 bases from V and 5 bases from J; bases unmatched to any gene: 3. The germline V gene encodes CDR1 ENHRY and CDR2 SYGVKD. In DNA, the CDR3 is TGTGCCATCCGTGGGACAGGGGATCAGCCCCAGCATTTT. Amino acids: CAIRGTGDQPQHF.

For the CDR3, the DNA is TGTGCCAGCAGTGAATCATACGGGGGACAAGAGACCCAGTACTTC. Translated, it gives CASSESYGGQETQYF. The rearrangement joins TRBV2 to TRBJ2-5; a weak D match, TRBD2 (6 bases). The CDR3 length is 15 residues. CDR1 is SNHLY, CDR2 FYNNEI, per germline. The V gene lost 2 bases and the J gene lost 2 bases, with 12 bases spanning the gap.

The chain is built from TRBV5-1 and TRBJ2-3; 9 bases match TRBD2. Germline V CDR1 and CDR2: SGHRS, YFSETQ. This CDR3 is built from 16 residues. The trim removed 1 base at V and 3 bases at J, leaving 6 bases unmatched. The DNA of the CDR3 is TGCGCCAGCAGCTTGTCTAGCGGGGTGGGGACAGATACGCAGTATTTT. It translates to CASSLSSGVGTDTQYF.

This clone was picked up one time. The genes are TRBV3-1 (or the pseudogene TRBV3-2) and TRBJ1-2; no clear D gene. V was pared by 3 bases and J by 4 bases, with 15 bases between. The germline gives CDR1 LGHDT, CDR2 YNNKEL (reference sequence). This CDR3 region has 15 residues. CDR3 loop: CASSQGGRPLYGYTF. DNA of the CDR3: TGTGCCAGCAGCCAGGGTGGACGGCCGCTCTATGGCTACACCTTC.